The present T cell receptor beta chain was sequenced within a study of read filtering for tumor transcriptome and immune sequencing (dated by TCRdb to about 2020). In the study overall: The cohort was composed of 17 to 20 male and approximately 15 female patients, with a mean age of approximately 70 years and an age range of roughly 45 to 80. TCR-region mapped reads per sample ranged from about 3.5 to 10.27 million with IR-seq versus only about 75 to 1,400 with RNA-seq. One main goal was a read-filtering strategy for immune repertoire data, in particular deciding whether clonotypes backed by only one read should be removed. By revised international staging, roughly eight patients were R-ISS I, about 17 were R-ISS II and 7 were R-ISS III. After DNase treatment, whole-transcriptome libraries were prepared with the TruSeq RNA Access Library Prep Kit. The study compared TCR repertoires from targeted immune repertoire sequencing and bulk whole-transcriptome sequencing run on the same bone marrow samples.

Here is what the overall study found, with its caveats: When single-read clonotypes were removed, the proportions of shared clonotypes in IR-seq and RNA-seq correlated more strongly. Single-read clonotypes made up around 82% of clonotypes but roughly 3.2% of total reads in IR-seq, and approximately 73% of clonotypes and 44.6% of reads in RNA-seq. The sorted CD138-negative fraction was a mixed bone marrow immune population, not purified T cells. Clonotypes were captured by IR-seq at much higher depth and more reliably than by RNA-seq, and smaller IR-seq throughput was sufficient for identification of most shared clonotypes.

Every patient had bone marrow sampled at the time of active disease. Isolation of bone marrow mononuclear cells was performed by Ficoll-Hypaque density gradient centrifugation. CD138-negative cells were obtained by negative selection after labeling with CD138 magnetic microbeads on a MACS separator, removing myeloma plasma cells. Flow cytometry on an Attune NxT with CD138 antibodies was used to check the purity of the isolated cells. TRIzol reagent was used to extract total RNA, which was then quantified with a NanoDrop spectrophotometer. For each patient, the CD138-negative bone marrow sample underwent paired RNA-seq and IR-seq. In this sample, this clonotype turned up many times. Its antigen is unknown. No base quality information exists; no much larger clone differs at one position. The CDR3 covers 13 residues, taking in both the cysteine and the phenylalanine. The kept DNA is CDR3 alone, 39 bases in frame from the first base. From a lookup of the germline V gene, CDR1 and CDR2 are SNHLY and FYNNEI. Trimmed from V: 8 bases; trimmed from J: 6 bases; junction bases lacking a gene match: 7.

TCR libraries were built from approximately 400 ng RNA with the Immunoverse kit, using molecular barcoded adaptors covering alpha/delta and beta/gamma chains. TCR library preparation was performed with the same RNA that was used for transcriptome sequencing. TCR libraries were sequenced on an Illumina HiSeq 4000 with 2 x 150 cycles. On the study's bioinformatics: With MiXCR, TCR reads were aligned to human V, D, J and C references and assembled into CDR3 clonotypes, with quality filtering and error correction included. The tcR package in R was used for analysis of clonotype counts and gene usage diversity. For inspection of raw mapping reads, RNA-seq reads were mapped by STAR aligner version 2.5.3a onto GRCh37 of the human genome. IR-seq fastq files were randomly downsampled with Seqtk 1.3 to test the effect of sequencing depth on detected clonotypes. TCRdb reran the public reads through fastp at Q25 and MiXCR, keeping productive beta chains. Rows matching on CDR3 protein sequence are summarized as one entry with the most common DNA and genes. These V and J calls derive from TCRdb rather than the authors' analysis. For this sample there are tens of thousands of distinct CDR3 sequences; around a fifth appear just once. 11% of the sample goes to the ten largest clones.

The sequence derives from a donor aged 40 or over with multiple myeloma. The V gene is TRBV2 and the J gene is TRBJ2-3; a stretch of 8 junction bases matches TRBD1. Sequences were obtained from a population of CD138-negative cells sorted from bone marrow. Per the publication, the cell subset or site label means: bone marrow mononuclear cells depleted of CD138+ plasma/myeloma cells by negative magnetic selection. The sequenced DNA is TGTGCCAGCCGGGAGACAGGGGTGGATACGCAGTATTTT. It codes for CASRETGVDTQYF.